Presented here are 8 T cell receptor beta chains from one specimen sequenced in a study of blood T cell repertoires in COVID-19. TCRdb's copy holds only in-frame clones and misses some; the assay was immunoSEQ multiplex PCR. The sample lists about 44,000 clones, under 90% occurring once. Source material: peripheral blood. The receptor set was obtained from a woman aged 70-85 years with acute or convalescent COVID-19.

The chain carries TRBV6-5 and TRBJ2-1; a weak D match, TRBD2 (7 bases). The V end lost 6 bases, the J end lost 3 bases, and 15 bases lay between the germline ends. In germline, CDR1 is MNHEY, CDR2 SVGAGI. There are 15 residues in the CDR3. As DNA, the CDR3 is TGTGCCAGCAGGGAGGGAGGGGGAATCTACAATGAGCAGTTCTTC. Its protein is CASREGGGIYNEQFF.

The chain links TRBV5-1 to TRBJ2-1; 10 nucleotides agree with TRBD2. The CDR3 consists of 16 residues. V lost 2 bases to trimming and J lost 6 bases; unmatched junction nucleotides: 8. CDR1 and CDR2 (germline): SGHRS, YFSETQ. DNA for the CDR3: TGCGCCAGCAGCTTAGCAGCGGGAGGGCAAGTCAATGAGCAGTTCTTC. Protein sequence: CASSLAAGGQVNEQFF.

V and J are TRBV11-2 and TRBJ1-3; no clear D gene. The V and J ends lost 2 bases and 0 bases respectively, with 14 bases between them. Germline V gene data show CDR1 as SGHAT and CDR2 as FQNNGV. The CDR3 has 17 residues. CDR3 amino acids: CASSLRRRTYSGNTIYF. In DNA, the CDR3 is TGTGCCAGCAGCTTACGTCGTCGGACTTACTCTGGAAACACCATATATTTT.

The rearrangement joins TRBV11-2 to TRBJ2-1, with D perhaps matching TRBD1 (5 bases). From germline, CDR1 is SGHAT and CDR2 FQNNGV. V lost 2 bases to trimming and J lost 3 bases, with 11 bases between them. This CDR3 spans 15 amino acids. DNA for the CDR3: TGTGCCAGCAGCTTAAGTGGGGCTGGCTACAATGAGCAGTTCTTC. It translates to CASSLSGAGYNEQFF.

V usage is TRBV5-1 and J usage is TRBJ2-7, with TRBD2 identical over 7 bases. The CDR3 runs to 15 residues. The germline V gene has CDR1 SGHRS and CDR2 YFSETQ. Trimming removed 0 bases from V and 6 bases from J; junction bases left unmatched: 9. CDR3 in amino acids: CASSLDNGLVPEQYF. CDR3 DNA: TGCGCCAGCAGCTTGGATAATGGACTAGTGCCCGAGCAGTACTTC.

The V gene is TRBV4-1, the J gene TRBJ1-5; D may be TRBD1 (5 bases). Germline lookup yields CDR1 MGHRA and CDR2 YSYEKL. The length of the CDR3 is 14 residues. Deletions cut 1 base from V and 9 bases from J, with 13 bases between. The CDR3 coding sequence is TGCGCCAGCAGCCAAGCAGACGTCCAGGGGCCCCAGCATTTT. Its protein product is CASSQADVQGPQHF.

The chain couples TRBV27 to TRBJ1-3, with D perhaps matching TRBD1 (6 bases). The CDR3 has 15 amino acids. With 4 bases removed from V and 0 bases from J, the gap between germline ends came to 10 bases. Germline CDR1 MNHEY, CDR2 SMNVEV (reference sequence). Here the CDR3 reads CASSSRTASGNTIYF. The CDR3 DNA reads TGTGCCAGCAGTTCAAGGACAGCCTCTGGAAACACCATATATTTT.

The V call is TRBV4-2, the J call TRBJ2-3, with D perhaps matching TRBD2 (5 bases). Trimming removed 2 bases at V and 6 bases at J, with 15 bases between. The CDR3 has 15 residues. Germline V gene lookup returns CDR1 LGHNA and CDR2 YNFKEQ. In nucleotides, the CDR3 is TGTGCCAGCAGCCAACCTGGGGAGTTCGAGGATACGCAGTATTTT. Amino acid sequence: CASSQPGEFEDTQYF.